Listed here are 10 T cell receptor beta chains from one sample, sequenced in a study of neurological immune-mediated disorders. As for time point: longitudinal time-point 3. TCRdb passed the 5' RACE reads through MiXCR, listing each CDR3 protein once. The table lists 93,000 or so distinct CDR3 sequences, 11% of them singletons. The sequenced sample was PBMCs. These receptor sequences come from a female donor with HTLV-1-associated myelopathy (HAM/TSP).

This clonotype was seen at least ten times. The rearrangement uses TRBV18 and TRBJ1-5; no definite D call. V was clipped by 4 bases and J by 0 bases, with 10 bases between them. Germline-derived CDR1 and CDR2 are KGHSH and LQKENI. CDR3 length equals 15 residues. The CDR3, as DNA: TGTGCCAGCTCACAAATGGACGGTAGCAATCAGCCCCAGCATTTT. Protein: CASSQMDGSNQPQHF. Together with reference TRBV18 and TRBJ1-5, the CDR3 gives the full variable domain: NAGVMQNPRHLVRRRGQEARLRCSPMKGHSHVYWYRQLPEEGLKFMVYLQKENIIDESGMPKERFSAEFPKEGPSILRIQQVVRGDSAAYFCASSQMDGSNQPQHFGDGTRLSIL.

The chain employs TRBV3-1 and TRBJ1-1; D unresolved. Looked up from germline, CDR1 is LGHDT and CDR2 is YNNKEL (reference sequence). The CDR3 covers 13 residues. V was clipped by 0 bases and J by 5 bases, with 7 bases between them. In DNA form, the CDR3 reads TGTGCCAGCAGCCAAGATCCGAGGACTGAAGCTTTCTTT. It encodes CASSQDPRTEAFF.

V gene TRBV5-1 combines with J gene TRBJ2-2, with D unresolved. Germline CDR1 reads SGHRS; CDR2 reads YFSETQ. This CDR3 has 15 amino acids. V lost 4 bases, J lost 0 bases, and 10 bases lay in between. In DNA, the CDR3 is TGCGCCAGCAGCCCACGGGCCCCGAACACCGGGGAGCTGTTTTTT. This translates into CASSPRAPNTGELFF.

This clonotype was recorded many times. The gene calls are TRBV5-1 and TRBJ2-3; a weak D match, TRBD2 (5 bases). V was clipped by 1 base and J by 2 bases, with 14 bases between them. The germline V gene encodes CDR1 SGHRS and CDR2 YFSETQ. CDR3 length: 16 amino acids. CDR3 bases: TGCGCCAGCAGCTTGTCTGGAGGTACCACCACAGATACGCAGTATTTT. It yields the protein CASSLSGGTTTDTQYF.

The V and J genes are TRBV7-3 and TRBJ2-1; TRBD2 agrees at 10 bases. The CDR3 contains 15 residues. Unmatched junction bases numbered 4, after V lost 4 bases and J lost 4 bases. The germline V gene has CDR1 SGHTA and CDR2 FQGTGA. In nucleotides, the CDR3 is TGTGCCAGCAGCTCCTCTAGCGGGGGTTACAATGAGCAGTTCTTC. Translated, it gives CASSSSSGGYNEQFF.

This clonotype was observed many times. V gene TRBV5-1 combines with J gene TRBJ2-3, with D possibly being TRBD1 (6 bases). V was trimmed by 5 bases and J by 4 bases, leaving 14 bases between them. The CDR3 consists of 14 residues. Germline lookup yields CDR1 SGHRS and CDR2 YFSETQ. CDR3 bases: TGCGCCAGCAGTACAGGGCCAGGGGCAGATACGCAGTATTTT. Encoded protein: CASSTGPGADTQYF.

This clonotype was recorded many times. This sequence joins TRBV28 and TRBJ2-2; D is uncertain. CDR3 length equals 14 residues. Germline-derived CDR1 and CDR2 are MDHEN and SYDVKM. The V end was cut by 8 bases, the J end by 2 bases, with 12 bases between. The CDR3 region has the DNA TGTGCCAGCCTTGATAGGAGTAACACCGGGGAGCTGTTTTTT. The encoded protein is CASLDRSNTGELFF.

This clonotype came up many times. This chain joins TRBV4-1 and TRBJ2-1, with 9 bases matching TRBD1. Germline V gene data show CDR1 as MGHRA and CDR2 as YSYEKL. J gave up 8 bases and V 3 bases, and 5 bases lay outside the gene matches. This CDR3 spans 14 amino acids. The DNA of the CDR3 is TGCGCCAGCAGCCAGGCGGACAGGGGCGATGAGCAGTTCTTC. Its translation is CASSQADRGDEQFF.

This clonotype was detected only a few times. The chain combines TRBV6-2 or TRBV6-3 with TRBJ2-1; D is undetermined. This CDR3 region has 16 residues. V dropped 2 bases and J dropped 0 bases, with 11 bases sitting between them. Germline lookup yields CDR1 MNHEY and CDR2 SVGEGT. The CDR3 DNA is TGTGCCAGCAGTTACGCCCGAAGTTACTCCTACAATGAGCAGTTCTTC. Residues: CASSYARSYSYNEQFF.

This clonotype was seen a few times. The V call is TRBV5-1, the J call TRBJ1-6; 8 nucleotides agree with TRBD1. CDR1 SGHRS and CDR2 YFSETQ come from the germline V gene. The CDR3 runs 14 residues. Trimming cost V 4 bases and J 8 bases; bases outside gene matches: 5. CDR3 DNA: TGCGCCAGCAGCCTGGACAGGGATGATTCACCCCTCCACTTT. Protein product: CASSLDRDDSPLHF.